The sequence of this T cell receptor beta chain was determined in a study of CD8+CD57+ T cells in acquired aplastic anemia. The template used for profiling TCR beta VDJ and CDR3 was genomic DNA. TCRdb ran MiXCR on the reads and lists one entry per CDR3 protein. The table includes around 200,000 distinct CDR3 sequences, around 50% detected once. Trimming stripped 8 bases from V and 0 bases from J, with 13 bases between. The CDR3 totals 14 residues. Germline loops: CDR1 SNHLY, CDR2 FYNNEI. Patients chosen for sequencing had shown CD8+CD57+ cell expansion by flow cytometry. Material: sorted CD4+, CD8+, or CD8+CD57+ T cells (not recorded which) from PBMCs. This clonotype originated in a human donor with aplastic anemia. This sequence joins TRBV2 and TRBJ1-2; D is perhaps TRBD1 (5 bases). The CDR3 loop reads CASHGQGANYGYTF. The CDR3 region has the DNA TGTGCCAGCCACGGGCAGGGAGCTAACTATGGCTACACCTTC.